Presented here are 3 T cell receptor beta chains from one specimen sequenced in a study of PD-1 blockade in mismatch repair-deficient tumors listed by TCRdb under 2017. The method was the immunoSEQ multiplex PCR assay. The immuneACCESS repertoire file appears here via TCRdb, limited to in-frame rearrangements. These files lack a portion of the clones; in checked studies, under half of the deficit traces to unresolved V genes, and the cause of the others is not known. Here the sample has roughly 9,000 clones; more than 70% occur a single time. Together, the top ten hold approximately 0.92% of the sample. The sequencing used PBMCs, collected about 46 weeks after starting pembrolizumab. The receptor source for this set is an adult with mismatch repair-deficient cancer.

This sequence joins TRBV6-1 and TRBJ2-1, with D possibly matching TRBD1 (7 bases). Germline-derived CDR1 and CDR2 are MNHNS and SASEGT. The CDR3 is 15 amino acids. V was pared by 4 bases and J by 10 bases, with 20 bases between. This chain's CDR3 is CASSGPTGQGGEQFF. The CDR3 DNA reads as TGTGCCAGCAGTGGACCGACAGGGCAGGGAGGCGAGCAGTTCTTC.

This chain uses TRBV29-1 with TRBJ2-1; D is unresolved. The CDR3 consists of 14 residues. The ends were cut back, 2 bases at V and 0 bases at J, with 8 bases in the middle. Per germline, CDR1 SQVTM and CDR2 ANQGSEA. CDR3 nucleotides: TGCAGCGTTGAATATAACTTCTCCTACAATGAGCAGTTCTTC. Protein sequence: CSVEYNFSYNEQFF.

This chain uses TRBV7-9 with TRBJ1-1, with TRBD1 as a possible D gene (5 bases). The CDR3 is made up of 13 amino acids. Germline V gene lookup returns CDR1 SEHNR and CDR2 FQNEAQ (reference sequence). Trimming shortened V by 5 bases and J by 1 base, and 8 bases separated the two germline ends. The CDR3 spells CASSLGQNTEAFF. For the CDR3, the DNA is TGTGCCAGCAGCCTTGGACAGAACACTGAAGCTTTCTTT.